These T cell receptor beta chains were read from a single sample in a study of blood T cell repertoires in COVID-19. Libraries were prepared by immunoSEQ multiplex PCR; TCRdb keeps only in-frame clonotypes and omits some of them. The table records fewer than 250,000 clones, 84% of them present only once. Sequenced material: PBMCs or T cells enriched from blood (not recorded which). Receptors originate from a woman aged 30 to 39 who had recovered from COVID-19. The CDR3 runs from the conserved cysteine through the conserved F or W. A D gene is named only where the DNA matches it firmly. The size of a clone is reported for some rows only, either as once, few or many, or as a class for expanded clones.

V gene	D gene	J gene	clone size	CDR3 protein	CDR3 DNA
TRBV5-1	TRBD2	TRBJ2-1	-	CASSPEAAGGRNEQFF	TGCGCCAGCAGCCCGGAGGCTGCGGGAGGGCGAAATGAGCAGTTCTTC
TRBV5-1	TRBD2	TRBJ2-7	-	CASSIRLAGVNEQYF	TGCGCCAGCAGCATAAGACTAGCGGGAGTTAATGAGCAGTACTTC
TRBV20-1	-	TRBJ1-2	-	CSATPRVGYTF	TGCAGTGCTACTCCTCGCGTTGGCTACACCTTC
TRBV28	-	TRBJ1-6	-	CASSLSTGLFSPLHF	TGTGCCAGCAGTTTATCCACGGGACTCTTTTCACCCCTCCACTTT
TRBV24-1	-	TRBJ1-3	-	CATPGGGMILSGNTIYF	TGTGCCACTCCTGGCGGAGGCATGATACTCTCTGGAAACACCATATATTTT
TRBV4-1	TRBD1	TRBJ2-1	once	CASRQRGGQGATSYNEQFF	TGCGCCAGCAGACAAAGAGGCGGACAGGGGGCGACCTCTTACAATGAGCAGTTCTTC
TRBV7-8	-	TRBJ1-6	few	CASSLATGLRSPLHF	TGTGCCAGCAGCTTAGCGACAGGTCTAAGATCACCCCTCCACTTT
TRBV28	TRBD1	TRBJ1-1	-	CASRETGGTEAFF	TGTGCAAGCAGGGAGACAGGGGGCACTGAAGCTTTCTTT
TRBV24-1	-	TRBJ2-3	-	CATSGPLTDTQYF	TGTGCCACCAGTGGGCCCCTCACAGATACGCAGTATTTT
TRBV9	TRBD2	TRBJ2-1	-	CASSETSATLANEQFF	TGTGCCAGCAGCGAGACTAGCGCTACCTTGGCCAACGAGCAGTTCTTC
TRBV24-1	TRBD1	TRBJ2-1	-	CATSDRTGEAGEQFF	TGTGCCACCAGTGACCGGACAGGGGAAGCGGGTGAGCAGTTCTTC
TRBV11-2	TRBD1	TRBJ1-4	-	CASRRGQGATNEKLFF	TGTGCCAGCAGGAGGGGACAGGGGGCAACTAATGAAAAACTGTTTTTT
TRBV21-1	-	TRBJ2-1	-	CASSKTVSRRGSGEQFF	TGTGCCAGCAGCAAAACCGTTAGTCGTCGAGGGTCGGGTGAGCAGTTCTTC
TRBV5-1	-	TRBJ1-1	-	CASSWKPGGGEAFF	TGCGCCAGCAGCTGGAAACCCGGGGGAGGTGAAGCTTTCTTT
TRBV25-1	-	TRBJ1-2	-	CASRRGFYGYTF	TGTGCCAGCAGGCGCGGGTTCTATGGCTACACCTTC
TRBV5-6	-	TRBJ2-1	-	CASSSGDGNEQFF	TGTGCCAGCAGCTCAGGGGACGGCAATGAGCAGTTCTTC
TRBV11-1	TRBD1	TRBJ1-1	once	CASSSTGSTEAFF	TGTGCCAGCAGCTCGACAGGGAGCACTGAAGCTTTCTTT
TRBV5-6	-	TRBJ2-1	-	CASSLAGGTAYNEQFF	TGTGCCAGCAGCTTGGCGGGCGGGACCGCCTACAATGAGCAGTTCTTC